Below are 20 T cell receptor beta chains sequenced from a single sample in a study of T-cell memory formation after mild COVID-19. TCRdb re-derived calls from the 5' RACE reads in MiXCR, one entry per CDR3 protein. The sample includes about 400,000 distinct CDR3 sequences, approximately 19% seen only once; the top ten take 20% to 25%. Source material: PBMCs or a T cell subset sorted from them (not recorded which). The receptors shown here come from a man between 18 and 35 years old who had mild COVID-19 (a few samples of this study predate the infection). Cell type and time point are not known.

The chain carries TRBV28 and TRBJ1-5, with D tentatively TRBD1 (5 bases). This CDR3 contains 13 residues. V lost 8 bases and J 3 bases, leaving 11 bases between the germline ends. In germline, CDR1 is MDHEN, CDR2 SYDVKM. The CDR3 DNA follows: TGTGCCAGCCGCCGACAGCTCAATCAGCCCCAGCATTTT. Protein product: CASRRQLNQPQHF. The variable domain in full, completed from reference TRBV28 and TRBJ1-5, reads DVKVTQSSRYLVKRTGEKVFLECVQDMDHENMFWYRQDPGLGLRLIYFSYDVKMKEKGDIPEGYSVSREKKERFSLILESASTNQTSMYLCASRRQLNQPQHFGDGTRLSIL.

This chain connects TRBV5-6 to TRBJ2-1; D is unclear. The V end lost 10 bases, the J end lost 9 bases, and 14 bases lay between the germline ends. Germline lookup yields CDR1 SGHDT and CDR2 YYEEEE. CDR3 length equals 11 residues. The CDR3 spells CAPPGGREQFF. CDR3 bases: TGTGCCCCCCCGGGCGGACGTGAGCAGTTCTTC.

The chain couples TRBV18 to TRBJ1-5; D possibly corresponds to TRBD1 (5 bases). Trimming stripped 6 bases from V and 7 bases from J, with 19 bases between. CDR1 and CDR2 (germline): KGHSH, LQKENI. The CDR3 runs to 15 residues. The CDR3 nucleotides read TGTGCCAGCTCCCAGAGCCAGGGTAGGAACCAGCCCCAGCATTTT. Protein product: CASSQSQGRNQPQHF. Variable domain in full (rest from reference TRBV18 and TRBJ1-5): NAGVMQNPRHLVRRRGQEARLRCSPMKGHSHVYWYRQLPEEGLKFMVYLQKENIIDESGMPKERFSAEFPKEGPSILRIQQVVRGDSAAYFCASSQSQGRNQPQHFGDGTRLSIL.

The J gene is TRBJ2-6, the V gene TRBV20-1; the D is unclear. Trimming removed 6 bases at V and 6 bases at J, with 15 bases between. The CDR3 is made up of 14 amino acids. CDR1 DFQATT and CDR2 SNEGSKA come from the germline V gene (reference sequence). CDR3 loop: CSAETVSEANVLTF. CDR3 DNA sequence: TGCAGTGCCGAGACCGTCTCCGAGGCCAACGTCCTGACTTTC.

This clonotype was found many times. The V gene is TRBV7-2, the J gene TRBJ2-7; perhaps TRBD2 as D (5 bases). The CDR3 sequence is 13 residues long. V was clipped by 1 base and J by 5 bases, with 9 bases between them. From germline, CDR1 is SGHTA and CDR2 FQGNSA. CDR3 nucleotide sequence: TGTGCCAGCAGCTTAGAAGCGGAAAACGAGCAGTACGTC. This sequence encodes CASSLEAENEQYV.

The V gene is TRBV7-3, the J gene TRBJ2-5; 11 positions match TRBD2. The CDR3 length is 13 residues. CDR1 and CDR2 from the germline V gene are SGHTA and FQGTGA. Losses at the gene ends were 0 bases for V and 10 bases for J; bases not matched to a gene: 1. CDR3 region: CASSLTTSGDQYF. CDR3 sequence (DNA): TGTGCCAGCAGCTTAACGACTAGCGGGGACCAGTACTTC.

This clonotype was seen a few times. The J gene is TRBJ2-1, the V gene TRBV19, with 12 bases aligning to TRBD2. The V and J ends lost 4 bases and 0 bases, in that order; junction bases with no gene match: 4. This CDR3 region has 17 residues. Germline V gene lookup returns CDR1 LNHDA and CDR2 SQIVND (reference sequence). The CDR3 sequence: CASSNRLAGDSYNEQFF. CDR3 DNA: TGTGCCAGTAGTAATCGACTAGCGGGAGACTCCTACAATGAGCAGTTCTTC.

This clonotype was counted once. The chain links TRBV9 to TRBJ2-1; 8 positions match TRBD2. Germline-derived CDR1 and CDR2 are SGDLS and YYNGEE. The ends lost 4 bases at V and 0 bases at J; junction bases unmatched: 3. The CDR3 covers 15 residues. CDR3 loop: CASSQRESSYNEQFF. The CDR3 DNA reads TGTGCCAGCAGCCAGCGGGAGAGCTCCTACAATGAGCAGTTCTTC.

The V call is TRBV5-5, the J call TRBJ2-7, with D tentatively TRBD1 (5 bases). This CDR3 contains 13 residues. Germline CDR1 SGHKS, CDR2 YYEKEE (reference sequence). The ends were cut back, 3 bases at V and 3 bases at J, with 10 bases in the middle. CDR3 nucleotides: TGTGCCAGCAGCTGGACATTCTACTACGAGCAGTACTTC. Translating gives CASSWTFYYEQYF. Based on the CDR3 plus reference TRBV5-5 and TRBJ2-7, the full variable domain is DAGVTQSPTHLIKTRGQQVTLRCSPISGHKSVSWYQQVLGQGPQFIFQYYEKEERGRGNFPDRFSARQFPNYSSELNVNALLLGDSALYLCASSWTFYYEQYFGPGTRLTVT.

CDR3 amino acids: CASSLVYTDTQYF. The DNA for the CDR3 is TGCGCCAGCAGCTTAGTCTACACAGATACGCAGTATTTT. The V gene is TRBV5-1, the J gene TRBJ2-3; no reliable D call. CDR1 is SGHRS, CDR2 YFSETQ, per germline. The CDR3 is 13 residues long. With 2 bases removed from V and 2 bases from J, the gap between germline ends came to 6 bases.

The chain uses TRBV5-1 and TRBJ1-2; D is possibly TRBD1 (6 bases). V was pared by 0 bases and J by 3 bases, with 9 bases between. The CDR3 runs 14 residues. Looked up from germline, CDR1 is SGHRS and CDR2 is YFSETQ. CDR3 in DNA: TGCGCCAGCAGCTTGGTTGGGGGCCACTATGGCTACACCTTC. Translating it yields CASSLVGGHYGYTF.

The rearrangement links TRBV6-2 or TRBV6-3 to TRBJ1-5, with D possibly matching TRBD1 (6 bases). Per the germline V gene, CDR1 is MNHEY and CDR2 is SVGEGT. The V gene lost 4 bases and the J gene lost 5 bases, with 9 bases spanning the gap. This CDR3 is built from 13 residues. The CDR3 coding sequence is TGTGCCAGCAGTTTCTCAGGGGATCAGCCCCAGCATTTT. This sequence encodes CASSFSGDQPQHF.

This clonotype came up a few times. The chain's CDR3 is CASSSIGPMNTEAFF. The CDR3 DNA reads as TGTGCCAGCAGTAGCATCGGACCTATGAACACTGAAGCTTTCTTT. The gene calls are TRBV12-3 or TRBV12-4 and TRBJ1-1; D ambiguous. The CDR3 has 15 amino acids. Deletions cut 5 bases from V and 0 bases from J, with 13 bases between.

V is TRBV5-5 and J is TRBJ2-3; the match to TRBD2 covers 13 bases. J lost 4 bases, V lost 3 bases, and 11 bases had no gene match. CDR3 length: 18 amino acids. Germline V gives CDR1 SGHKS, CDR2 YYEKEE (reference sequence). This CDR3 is CASSSSRVGLAGADTQYF. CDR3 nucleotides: TGTGCCAGCAGCTCGTCTCGGGTCGGACTAGCGGGGGCAGATACGCAGTATTTT.

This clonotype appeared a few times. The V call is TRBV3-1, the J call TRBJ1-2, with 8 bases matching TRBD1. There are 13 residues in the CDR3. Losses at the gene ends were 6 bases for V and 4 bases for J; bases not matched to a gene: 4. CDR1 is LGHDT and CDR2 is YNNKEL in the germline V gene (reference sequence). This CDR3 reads CASRPDRAYGYTF. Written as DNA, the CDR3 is TGTGCCAGCAGACCGGACAGGGCCTATGGCTACACCTTC.

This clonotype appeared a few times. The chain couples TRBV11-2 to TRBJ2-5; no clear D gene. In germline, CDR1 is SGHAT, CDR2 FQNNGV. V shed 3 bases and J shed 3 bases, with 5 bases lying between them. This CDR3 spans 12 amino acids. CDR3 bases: TGTGCCAGCAGCTTGGGGAAAGAGACCCAGTACTTC. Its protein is CASSLGKETQYF.

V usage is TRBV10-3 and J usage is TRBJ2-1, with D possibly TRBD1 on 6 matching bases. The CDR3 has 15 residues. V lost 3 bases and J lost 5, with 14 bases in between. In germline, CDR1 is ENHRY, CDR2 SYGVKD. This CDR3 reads CAISDGGGAHNEQFF. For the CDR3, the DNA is TGTGCCATCAGTGATGGTGGGGGCGCCCACAATGAGCAGTTCTTC.

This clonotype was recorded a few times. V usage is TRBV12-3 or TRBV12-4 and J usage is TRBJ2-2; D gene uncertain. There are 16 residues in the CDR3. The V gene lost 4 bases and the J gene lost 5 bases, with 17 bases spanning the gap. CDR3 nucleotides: TGTGCCAGCAGTTCGAAGGCGGCCTCGAGGACCGGGGAGCTGTTTTTT. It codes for CASSSKAASRTGELFF.

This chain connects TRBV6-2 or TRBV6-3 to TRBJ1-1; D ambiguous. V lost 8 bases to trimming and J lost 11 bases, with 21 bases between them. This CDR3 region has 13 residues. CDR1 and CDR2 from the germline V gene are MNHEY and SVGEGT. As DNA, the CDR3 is TGTGCCAGCGCTGGAGGTAGACAAGGAGGCGCTTTCTTT. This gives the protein CASAGGRQGGAFF.

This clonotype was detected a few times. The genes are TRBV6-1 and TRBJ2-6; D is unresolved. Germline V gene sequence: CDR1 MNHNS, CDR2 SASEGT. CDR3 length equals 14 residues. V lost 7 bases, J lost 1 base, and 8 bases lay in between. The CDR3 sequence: CASIWASGANVLTF. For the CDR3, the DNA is TGTGCCAGCATATGGGCGTCTGGGGCCAACGTCCTGACTTTC.